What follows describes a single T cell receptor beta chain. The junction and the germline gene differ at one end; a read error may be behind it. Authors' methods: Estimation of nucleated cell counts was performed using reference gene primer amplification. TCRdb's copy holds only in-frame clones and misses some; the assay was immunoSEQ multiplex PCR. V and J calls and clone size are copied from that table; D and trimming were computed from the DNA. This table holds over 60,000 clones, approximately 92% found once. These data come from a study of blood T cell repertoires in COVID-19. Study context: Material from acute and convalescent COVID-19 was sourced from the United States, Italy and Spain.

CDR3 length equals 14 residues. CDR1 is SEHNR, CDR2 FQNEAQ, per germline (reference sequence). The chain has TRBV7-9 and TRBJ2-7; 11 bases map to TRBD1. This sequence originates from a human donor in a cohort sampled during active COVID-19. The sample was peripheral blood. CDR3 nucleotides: TGTGCCAGCAGCTTAAGAGGACAGGGGGCGAAGAAGGACTTC. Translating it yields CASSLRGQGAKKDF.